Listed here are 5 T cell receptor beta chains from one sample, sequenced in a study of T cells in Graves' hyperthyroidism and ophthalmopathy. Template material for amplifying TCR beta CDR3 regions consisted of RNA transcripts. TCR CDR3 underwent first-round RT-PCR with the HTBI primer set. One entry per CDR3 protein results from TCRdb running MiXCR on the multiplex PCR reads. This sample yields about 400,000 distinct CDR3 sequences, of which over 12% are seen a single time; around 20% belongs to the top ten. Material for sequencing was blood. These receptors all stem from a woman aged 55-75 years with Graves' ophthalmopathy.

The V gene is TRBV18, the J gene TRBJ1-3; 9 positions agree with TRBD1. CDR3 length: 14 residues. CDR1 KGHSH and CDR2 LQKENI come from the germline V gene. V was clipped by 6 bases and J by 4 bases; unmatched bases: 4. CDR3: CASSPTGGGNTIYF. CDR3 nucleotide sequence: TGTGCCAGCTCTCCGACAGGGGGAGGAAACACCATATATTTT.

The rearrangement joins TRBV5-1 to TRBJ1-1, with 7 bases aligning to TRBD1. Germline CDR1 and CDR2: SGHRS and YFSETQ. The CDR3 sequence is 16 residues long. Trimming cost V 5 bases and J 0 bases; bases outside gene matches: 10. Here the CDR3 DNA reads TGCGCCAGCAGTTCTCGACAGGGATCTATGAACACTGAAGCTTTCTTT. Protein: CASSSRQGSMNTEAFF.

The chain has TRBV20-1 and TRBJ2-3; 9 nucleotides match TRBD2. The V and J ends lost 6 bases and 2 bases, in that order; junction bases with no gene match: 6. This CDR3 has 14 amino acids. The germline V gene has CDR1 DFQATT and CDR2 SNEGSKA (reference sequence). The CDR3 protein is CSAPLAGNTDTQYF. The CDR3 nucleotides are TGCAGTGCGCCACTAGCGGGCAACACAGATACGCAGTATTTT.

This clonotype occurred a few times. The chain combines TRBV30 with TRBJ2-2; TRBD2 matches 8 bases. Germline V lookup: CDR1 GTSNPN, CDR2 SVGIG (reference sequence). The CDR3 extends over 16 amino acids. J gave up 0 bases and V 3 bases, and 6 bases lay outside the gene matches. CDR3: CAWSDTGLANTGELFF. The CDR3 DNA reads TGTGCCTGGAGCGACACGGGACTAGCGAACACCGGGGAGCTGTTTTTT.

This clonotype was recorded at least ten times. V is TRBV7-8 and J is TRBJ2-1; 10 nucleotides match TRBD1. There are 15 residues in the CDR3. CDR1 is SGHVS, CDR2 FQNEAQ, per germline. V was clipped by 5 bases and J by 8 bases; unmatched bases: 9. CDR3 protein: CASSLRQGAIYEQFF. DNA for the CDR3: TGTGCCAGCAGCCTTAGACAGGGGGCCATTTATGAGCAGTTCTTC.